Each of the 5 T cell receptor beta chains below was sequenced from the same sample in a study of blood T cell repertoires in COVID-19. The repertoire was sequenced with immunoSEQ multiplex PCR; TCRdb's copy has only in-frame clones and lacks some. The sample includes approximately 260,000 clones, 88% of them seen just once. Sequenced: PBMCs or T cells enriched from blood (not recorded which). These receptors all come from a woman in her thirties or forties with acute COVID-19.

V and J are TRBV7-2 and TRBJ2-7; D is perhaps TRBD1 (5 bases). Germline V gene sequence: CDR1 SGHTA, CDR2 FQGNSA. Trimming removed 1 base at V and 0 bases at J, with 10 bases between. This CDR3 has 15 amino acids. The CDR3 DNA reads TGTGCCAGCAGCTTAGAACCTGACAGCTCCTACGAGCAGTACTTC. This gives the protein CASSLEPDSSYEQYF.

The chain recombines TRBV9 with TRBJ1-2, with a weak D call TRBD1 (6 bases). Per the germline V gene, CDR1 is SGDLS and CDR2 is YYNGEE. The CDR3 totals 15 residues. Trimming took off 4 bases at V and 7 bases at J, with 20 bases between the two ends. The CDR3 protein is CASSSTTGGNPGYTF. The CDR3 coding sequence is TGTGCCAGCAGCTCGACGACAGGCGGCAATCCTGGCTACACCTTC.

The chain joins TRBV7-2 to TRBJ2-2; the D is unclear. There are 13 residues in the CDR3. The germline CDR1 and CDR2 sequences are SGHTA and FQGNSA. The ends were cut back, 3 bases at V and 7 bases at J, with 9 bases in the middle. The CDR3 region has the DNA TGTGCCAGCAGCTTTATACGGAGCGGGGAGCTGTTTTTT. Translation: CASSFIRSGELFF.

The chain is built from TRBV5-5 and TRBJ1-5; TRBD1 might be the D (5 bases). This CDR3 contains 15 residues. Looked up from germline, CDR1 is SGHKS and CDR2 is YYEKEE (reference sequence). Trimming shortened V by 1 base and J by 5 bases, and 13 bases separated the two germline ends. DNA of the CDR3: TGTGCCAGCAGCTTGTGGCAGGGTCGGGATCAGCCCCAGCATTTT. It encodes CASSLWQGRDQPQHF.

The chain carries TRBV3-1 (or the pseudogene TRBV3-2) and TRBJ1-3; no clear D. The CDR3 covers 12 residues. The V gene's germline CDR1 is LGHDT and CDR2 YNNKEL (reference sequence). The V end was cut by 0 bases, the J end by 7 bases, with 4 bases between. CDR3 coding DNA: TGTGCCAGCAGCCAAGACGGGAACACCATATATTTT. This translates into CASSQDGNTIYF.